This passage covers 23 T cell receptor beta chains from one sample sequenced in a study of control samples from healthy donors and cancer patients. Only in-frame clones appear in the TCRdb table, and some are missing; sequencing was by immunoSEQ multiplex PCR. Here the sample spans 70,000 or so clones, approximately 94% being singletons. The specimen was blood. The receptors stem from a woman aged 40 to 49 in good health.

The CDR3 sequence is CASSPAVGLAHEQYF. CDR3 nucleotide sequence: TGTGCCAGCTCACCCGCCGTGGGACTAGCCCACGAGCAGTACTTC. This chain connects TRBV18 to TRBJ2-7; TRBD2 matches at 9 bases. The CDR3 spans 15 residues. Germline CDR1 KGHSH, CDR2 LQKENI. The J segment lost 5 bases and the V segment lost 3 bases, leaving 8 bases of the junction unmatched. The whole variable domain, remainder taken from reference TRBV18 and TRBJ2-7, is NAGVMQNPRHLVRRRGQEARLRCSPMKGHSHVYWYRQLPEEGLKFMVYLQKENIIDESGMPKERFSAEFPKEGPSILRIQQVVRGDSAAYFCASSPAVGLAHEQYFGPGTRLTVT.

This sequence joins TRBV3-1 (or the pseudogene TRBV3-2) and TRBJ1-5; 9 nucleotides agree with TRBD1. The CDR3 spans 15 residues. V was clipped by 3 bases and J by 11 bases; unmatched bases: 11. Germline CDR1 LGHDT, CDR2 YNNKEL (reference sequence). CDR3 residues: CASSHGGQGPLAQHF. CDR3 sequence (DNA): TGTGCCAGCAGCCACGGGGGACAGGGACCTTTGGCCCAGCATTTT.

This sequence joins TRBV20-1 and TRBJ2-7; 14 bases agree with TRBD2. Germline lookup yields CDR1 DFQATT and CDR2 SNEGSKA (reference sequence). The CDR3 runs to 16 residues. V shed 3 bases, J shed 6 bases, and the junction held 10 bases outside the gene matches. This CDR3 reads CSASFGTSGSVGEQYF. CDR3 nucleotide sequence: TGCAGTGCTAGTTTTGGGACTAGCGGGAGCGTTGGCGAGCAGTACTTC.

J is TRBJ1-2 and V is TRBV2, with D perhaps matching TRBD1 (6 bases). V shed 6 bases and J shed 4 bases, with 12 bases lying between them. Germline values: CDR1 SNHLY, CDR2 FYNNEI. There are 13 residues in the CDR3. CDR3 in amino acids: CASSFTGSYGYTF. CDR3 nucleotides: TGTGCCAGCAGCTTCACAGGGTCCTATGGCTACACCTTC.

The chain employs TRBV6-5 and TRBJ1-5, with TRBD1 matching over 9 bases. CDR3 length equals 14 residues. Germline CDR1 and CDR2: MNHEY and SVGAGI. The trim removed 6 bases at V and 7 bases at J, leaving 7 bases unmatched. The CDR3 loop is CASRKRTGAQPQHF. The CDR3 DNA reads TGTGCCAGCAGGAAACGGACAGGGGCCCAGCCCCAGCATTTT.

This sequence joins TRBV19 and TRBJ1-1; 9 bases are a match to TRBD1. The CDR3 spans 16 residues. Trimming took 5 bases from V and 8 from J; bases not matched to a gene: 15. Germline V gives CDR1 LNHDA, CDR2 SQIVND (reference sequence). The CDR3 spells CASSSGTGTGIYEAFF. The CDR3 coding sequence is TGTGCCAGTAGTTCGGGGACCGGGACAGGGATTTACGAAGCTTTCTTT.

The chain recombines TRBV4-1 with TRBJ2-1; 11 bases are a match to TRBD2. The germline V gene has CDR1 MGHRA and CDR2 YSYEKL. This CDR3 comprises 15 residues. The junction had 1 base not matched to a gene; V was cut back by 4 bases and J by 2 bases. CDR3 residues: CASSLGLAAYNEQFF. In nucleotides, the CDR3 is TGCGCCAGCAGCCTGGGACTAGCGGCCTACAATGAGCAGTTCTTC.

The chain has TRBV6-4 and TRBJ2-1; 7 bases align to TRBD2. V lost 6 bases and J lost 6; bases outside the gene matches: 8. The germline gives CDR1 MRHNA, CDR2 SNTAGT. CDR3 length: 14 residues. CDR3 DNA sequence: TGTGCCAGCAGGCATGAAGCGGGAAGCAATGAGCAGTTCTTC. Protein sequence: CASRHEAGSNEQFF.

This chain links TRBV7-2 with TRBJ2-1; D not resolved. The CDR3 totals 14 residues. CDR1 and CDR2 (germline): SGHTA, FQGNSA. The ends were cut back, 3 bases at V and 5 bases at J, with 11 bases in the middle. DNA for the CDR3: TGTGCCAGCAGCTTCTACAGCCTCAACAATGAGCAGTTCTTC. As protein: CASSFYSLNNEQFF. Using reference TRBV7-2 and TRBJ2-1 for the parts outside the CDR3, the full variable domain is GAGVSQSPSNKVTEKGKDVELRCDPISGHTALYWYRQSLGQGLEFLIYFQGNSAPDKSGLPSDRFSAERTGGSVSTLTIQRTQQEDSAVYLCASSFYSLNNEQFFGPGTRLTVL.

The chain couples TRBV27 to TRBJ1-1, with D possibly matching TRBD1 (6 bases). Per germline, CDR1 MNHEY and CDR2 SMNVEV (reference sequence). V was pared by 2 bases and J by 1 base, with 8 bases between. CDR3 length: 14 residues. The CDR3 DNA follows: TGTGCCAGCAGTTTAACAGGGCCGAACACTGAAGCTTTCTTT. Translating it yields CASSLTGPNTEAFF.

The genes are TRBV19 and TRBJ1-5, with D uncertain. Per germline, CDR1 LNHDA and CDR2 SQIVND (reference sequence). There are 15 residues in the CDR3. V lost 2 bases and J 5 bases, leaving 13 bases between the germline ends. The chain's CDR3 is CASSITAREDQPQHF. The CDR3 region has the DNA TGTGCCAGTAGTATAACCGCCCGGGAGGATCAGCCCCAGCATTTT.

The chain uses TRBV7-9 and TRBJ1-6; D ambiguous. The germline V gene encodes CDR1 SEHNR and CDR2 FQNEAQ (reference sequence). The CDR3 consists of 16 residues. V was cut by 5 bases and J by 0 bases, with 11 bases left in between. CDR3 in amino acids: CASSLFKGSYNSPLHF. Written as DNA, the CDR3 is TGTGCCAGCAGCCTCTTTAAGGGCTCCTATAATTCACCCCTCCACTTT.

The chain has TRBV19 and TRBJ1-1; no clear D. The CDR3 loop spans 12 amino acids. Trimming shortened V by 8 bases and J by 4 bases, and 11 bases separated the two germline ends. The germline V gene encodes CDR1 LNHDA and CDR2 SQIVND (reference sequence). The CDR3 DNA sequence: TGTGCCAGTGGTGGCCTTGCCACTGAAGCTTTCTTT. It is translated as CASGGLATEAFF.

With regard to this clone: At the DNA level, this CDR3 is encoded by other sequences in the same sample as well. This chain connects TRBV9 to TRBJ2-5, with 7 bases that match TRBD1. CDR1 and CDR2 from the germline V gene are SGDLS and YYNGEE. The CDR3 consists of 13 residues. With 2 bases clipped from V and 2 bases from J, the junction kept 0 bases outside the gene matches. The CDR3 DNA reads TGTGCCAGCAGCGTGGGACAGCAAGAGACCCAGTACTTC. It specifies CASSVGQQETQYF.

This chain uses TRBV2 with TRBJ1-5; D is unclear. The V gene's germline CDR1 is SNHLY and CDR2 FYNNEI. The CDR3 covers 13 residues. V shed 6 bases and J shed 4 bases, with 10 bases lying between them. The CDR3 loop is CASRWTENQPQHF. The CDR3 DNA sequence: TGTGCCAGCAGGTGGACGGAGAATCAGCCCCAGCATTTT.

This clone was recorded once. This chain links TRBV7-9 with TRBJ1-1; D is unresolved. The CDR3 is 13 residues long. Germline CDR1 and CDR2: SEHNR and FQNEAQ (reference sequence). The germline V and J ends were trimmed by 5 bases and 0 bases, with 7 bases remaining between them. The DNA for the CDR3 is TGTGCCAGCAGCAAGGTGGTGAACACTGAAGCTTTCTTT. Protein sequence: CASSKVVNTEAFF.

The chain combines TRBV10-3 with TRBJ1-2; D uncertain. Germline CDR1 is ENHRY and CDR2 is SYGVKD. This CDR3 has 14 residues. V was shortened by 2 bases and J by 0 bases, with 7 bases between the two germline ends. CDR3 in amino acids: CAISEGVANYGYTF. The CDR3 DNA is TGTGCCATCAGTGAGGGGGTAGCTAACTATGGCTACACCTTC.

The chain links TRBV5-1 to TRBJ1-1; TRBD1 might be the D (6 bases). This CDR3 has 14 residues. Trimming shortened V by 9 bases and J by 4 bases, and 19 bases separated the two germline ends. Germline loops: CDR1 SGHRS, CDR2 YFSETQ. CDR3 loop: CATQPQGAGTEAFF. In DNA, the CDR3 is TGCGCCACCCAACCACAGGGAGCAGGCACTGAAGCTTTCTTT.

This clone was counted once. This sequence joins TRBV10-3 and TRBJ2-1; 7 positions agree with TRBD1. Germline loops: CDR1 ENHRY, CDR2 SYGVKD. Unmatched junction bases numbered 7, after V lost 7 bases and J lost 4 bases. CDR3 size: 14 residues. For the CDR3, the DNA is TGTGCCATCACCCGGGACAGTCTATACAATGAGCAGTTCTTC. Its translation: CAITRDSLYNEQFF.

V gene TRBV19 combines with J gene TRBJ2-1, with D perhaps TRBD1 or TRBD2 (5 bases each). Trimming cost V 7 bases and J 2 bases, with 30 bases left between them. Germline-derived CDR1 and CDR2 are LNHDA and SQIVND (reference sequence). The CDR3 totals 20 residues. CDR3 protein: CASNPMGRGPAGSPYNEQFF. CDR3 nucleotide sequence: TGTGCCAGTAACCCGATGGGACGGGGTCCTGCAGGGAGCCCCTACAATGAGCAGTTCTTC.

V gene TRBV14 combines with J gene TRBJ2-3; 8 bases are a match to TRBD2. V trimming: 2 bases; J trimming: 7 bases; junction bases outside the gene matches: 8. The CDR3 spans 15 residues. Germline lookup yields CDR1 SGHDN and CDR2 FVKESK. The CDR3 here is CASSQYGTRLNTQYF. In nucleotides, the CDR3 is TGTGCCAGCAGCCAATACGGGACTAGGCTAAATACGCAGTATTTT.

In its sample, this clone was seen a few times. CDR3 nucleotide sequence: TGTGCCAGCAGCCTGCGGCCTAAAGAGACCCAGTACTTC. This translates into CASSLRPKETQYF. The chain is built from TRBV7-7 and TRBJ2-5; D ambiguous. Germline CDR1 and CDR2: SSHAT and FNYEAQ (reference sequence). The CDR3 runs to 13 residues. The ends were cut back, 5 bases at V and 3 bases at J, with 10 bases in the middle.

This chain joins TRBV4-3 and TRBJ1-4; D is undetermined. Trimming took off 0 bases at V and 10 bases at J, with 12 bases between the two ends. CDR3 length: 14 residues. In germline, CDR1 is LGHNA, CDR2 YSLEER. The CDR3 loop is CASSQEGSGRKLFF. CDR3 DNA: TGCGCCAGCAGCCAAGAAGGGTCCGGTCGAAAACTGTTTTTT.